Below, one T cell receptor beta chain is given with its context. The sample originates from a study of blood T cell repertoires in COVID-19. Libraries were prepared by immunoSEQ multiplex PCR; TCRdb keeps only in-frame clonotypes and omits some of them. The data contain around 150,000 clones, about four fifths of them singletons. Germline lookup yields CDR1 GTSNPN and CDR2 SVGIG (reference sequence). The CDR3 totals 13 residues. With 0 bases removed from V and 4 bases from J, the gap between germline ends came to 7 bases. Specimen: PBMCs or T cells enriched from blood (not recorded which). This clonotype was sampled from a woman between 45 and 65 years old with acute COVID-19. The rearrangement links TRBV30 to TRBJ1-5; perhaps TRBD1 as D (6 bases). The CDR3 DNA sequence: TGTGCCTGGAGTGTTGGACAGAATCAGCCCCAGCATTTT. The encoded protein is CAWSVGQNQPQHF.